What follows are 32 T cell receptor beta chains derived from one specimen sequenced in a study of regulatory T cells in long-lasting Graves disease. Time point noted: persistent/refractory GD, antithyroid drugs over 5 years with positive TRAb. Extracted RNA from PBMCs served as the source of the TCR library. TCR beta libraries were built with iRepertoire HTBI primers and Arm-PCR of CDR3 regions. TCRdb passed the multiplex PCR reads through MiXCR, listing each CDR3 protein once. This sample carries approximately 350,000 distinct CDR3 sequences, about 23% of them seen once, and the ten largest clones take about 27%. Sequencing used peripheral blood mononuclear cells (PBMCs), obtained when the disease was refractory, from a patient treated with antithyroid drugs. The receptor source for this set is a woman in her 40s with Graves disease.

This clonotype was observed a handful of times. The chain joins TRBV12-3 or TRBV12-4 to TRBJ2-5; 11 nucleotides agree with TRBD2. The CDR3 is made up of 15 amino acids. V shed 1 base and J 2 bases; nucleotides not matched to a gene: 0. The DNA of the CDR3 is TGTGCCAGCAGTTTAGTAGCGGGAGGGCAAGAGACCCAGTACTTC. This encodes CASSLVAGGQETQYF.

The table lists this clonotype with many counts. CDR3 protein: CASSPRLAGGPHEQYF. The CDR3 coding sequence is TGTGCCAGCAGCCCTCGACTAGCGGGAGGACCACACGAGCAGTACTTC. This chain joins TRBV12-3 or TRBV12-4 and TRBJ2-7; TRBD2 matches 13 bases. The CDR3 sequence is 16 residues long. V lost 6 bases, J lost 5 bases, and 10 bases stayed unmatched.

Details on this clonotype: This may be a read error: a much more frequent sequence differs by one nucleotide. The J gene is TRBJ1-1, the V gene TRBV6-1; 8 positions match TRBD1. V was clipped by 5 bases and J by 1 base; unmatched bases: 3. In germline, CDR1 is MNHNS, CDR2 SASEGT. The CDR3 totals 14 residues. The CDR3 DNA reads as TGTGCCAGCAGTAACGACAGGGGGAACACTGAAGCTTTCTTT. It is translated as CASSNDRGNTEAFF.

This clonotype was counted a few times. The chain recombines TRBV6-4 with TRBJ1-5; D not resolved. This CDR3 is 13 amino acids long. V was shortened by 2 bases and J by 6 bases, with 8 bases between the two germline ends. The germline V gene has CDR1 MRHNA and CDR2 SNTAGT. CDR3 residues: CASSDRWGQPQHF. Written as DNA, the CDR3 is TGTGCCAGCAGTGACAGGTGGGGTCAGCCCCAGCATTTT.

This clonotype was seen many times. V gene TRBV7-2 combines with J gene TRBJ1-4; 7 nucleotides line up with TRBD1. CDR1 SGHTA and CDR2 FQGNSA come from the germline V gene. The V segment lost 2 bases and the J segment 4 bases; nucleotides outside the gene matches: 4. The CDR3 length is 15 residues. CDR3 nucleotides: TGTGCCAGCAGCTTAAGCCAGGGGGGTAATGAAAAACTGTTTTTT. The encoded protein is CASSLSQGGNEKLFF.

This clonotype was detected ten times or more. CDR3 sequence reads: CASSPWRKETQYF. For the CDR3, the DNA is TGTGCCAGCAGCCCCTGGAGAAAAGAGACCCAGTACTTC. V gene TRBV12-3 or TRBV12-4 combines with J gene TRBJ2-5, with no clear D. Trimming took 6 bases from V and 3 from J, leaving 11 bases between them. The CDR3 sequence is 13 residues long.

This clonotype was counted ten times or more. The chain has TRBV20-1 and TRBJ1-1; 8 bases are a match to TRBD1. Per germline, CDR1 DFQATT and CDR2 SNEGSKA (reference sequence). There are 12 residues in the CDR3. V was pared by 4 bases and J by 3 bases, with 1 base of the junction left unmatched. CDR3 protein: CSAKQGDTEAFF. CDR3 nucleotides: TGCAGTGCTAAACAGGGGGACACTGAAGCTTTCTTT.

The chain has TRBV3-1 and TRBJ1-6; D not resolved. The CDR3 totals 15 residues. V was clipped by 0 bases and J by 10 bases, with 13 bases between them. From germline, CDR1 is LGHDT and CDR2 YNNKEL (reference sequence). The CDR3 here is CASSQEGGSGSPLHF. The DNA for the CDR3 is TGTGCCAGCAGCCAAGAAGGAGGGTCGGGCTCACCCCTCCACTTT.

About this clonotype itself: This probably arose from a read error, given a far larger clone one base away. The conserved closing phenylalanine or tryptophan is absent in this CDR3, likely reflecting a read error. The gene calls are TRBV5-1 and TRBJ2-5; 8 positions match TRBD2. V shed 0 bases, J shed 11 bases, and the junction held 12 bases outside the gene matches. The CDR3 sequence is 15 residues long. Germline values: CDR1 SGHRS, CDR2 YFSETQ. The DNA of the CDR3 is TGCGCCAGCAGCTTGGCCGAGGTAGCGGGACATGAGCAGTACCTC. Translation gives CASSLAEVAGHEQYL.

This clonotype was counted a single time. The chain links TRBV11-2 to TRBJ2-7, with no clear D. Per the germline V gene, CDR1 is SGHAT and CDR2 is FQNNGV. The V and J ends lost 3 bases and 4 bases respectively, with 16 bases between them. This CDR3 is built from 15 residues. CDR3 sequence: CASSLEAGLSYEQYF. CDR3 in DNA: TGTGCCAGCAGCTTGGAAGCAGGTCTAAGTTACGAGCAGTACTTC. Together with reference TRBV11-2 and TRBJ2-7, the CDR3 gives the full variable domain: EAGVAQSPRYKIIEKRQSVAFWCNPISGHATLYWYQQILGQGPKLLIQFQNNGVVDDSQLPKDRFSAERLKGVDSTLKIQPAKLEDSAVYLCASSLEAGLSYEQYFGPGTRLTVT.

This clonotype was found once. This chain uses TRBV11-2 with TRBJ2-3, with a weak D call TRBD2 (5 bases). V was trimmed by 1 base and J by 2 bases, leaving 10 bases between them. Germline assignment: CDR1 SGHAT and CDR2 FQNNGV. There are 15 residues in the CDR3. For the CDR3, the DNA is TGTGCCAGCAGCTTAGTTGAGGGAGCCACAGATACGCAGTATTTT. Translation: CASSLVEGATDTQYF.

This clonotype has at least ten counts. This chain links TRBV27 with TRBJ2-7, with 7 positions matching TRBD1. Germline assignment: CDR1 MNHEY and CDR2 SMNVEV (reference sequence). Trimming removed 5 bases from V and 6 bases from J; junction bases left unmatched: 13. The CDR3 contains 15 residues. CDR3: CASSIYTGAESEQYF. The CDR3 coding sequence is TGTGCCAGCAGTATATATACAGGGGCCGAAAGCGAGCAGTACTTC.

The gene calls are TRBV5-1 and TRBJ2-7; D ambiguous. Germline CDR1 SGHRS, CDR2 YFSETQ. V was pared by 0 bases and J by 3 bases, with 7 bases between. This CDR3 region has 13 residues. The CDR3 coding sequence is TGCGCCAGCAGCTTGGGCCACGACTACGAGCAGTACTTC. It translates to CASSLGHDYEQYF.

This clonotype was recorded at least ten times. The rearrangement joins TRBV28 to TRBJ2-5; D is perhaps TRBD1 (5 bases). The CDR3 length is 17 residues. The germline V and J ends were trimmed by 3 bases and 5 bases, with 22 bases remaining between them. Per the germline V gene, CDR1 is MDHEN and CDR2 is SYDVKM. The CDR3 bases are TGTGCCAGCAGTTTGTACTTCGGTTTGGGGCGCAGGGAGACCCAGTACTTC. Protein: CASSLYFGLGRRETQYF.

The rearrangement joins TRBV7-9 to TRBJ2-3; D gene ambiguous. CDR1 SEHNR and CDR2 FQNEAQ come from the germline V gene (reference sequence). Trimming stripped 5 bases from V and 6 bases from J, with 9 bases between. This CDR3 contains 12 residues. The CDR3 bases are TGTGCCAGCAGCCAGCAATTGGATACGCAGTATTTT. Translating it yields CASSQQLDTQYF.

There are many counts of this clonotype. This chain connects TRBV12-5 to TRBJ1-2; D might be TRBD1 (5 bases). Per germline, CDR1 LGHNT and CDR2 FRNRAP. Deletions cut 2 bases from V and 2 bases from J, with 18 bases between. The CDR3 has 17 amino acids. DNA of the CDR3: TGTGCTAGTGGTTTGTGGACGGGGGTCGGGATCAACTATGGCTACACCTTC. It translates to CASGLWTGVGINYGYTF. Full variable domain (missing parts from reference TRBV12-5 and TRBJ1-2): DARVTQTPRHKVTEMGQEVTMRCQPILGHNTVFWYRQTMMQGLELLAYFRNRAPLDDSGMPKDRFSAEMPDATLATLKIQPSEPRDSAVYFCASGLWTGVGINYGYTFGSGTRLTVV.

This clonotype was detected only a few times. This sequence joins TRBV4-1 and TRBJ1-5, with 8 bases fitting TRBD1. CDR1 MGHRA and CDR2 YSYEKL come from the germline V gene. J gave up 8 bases and V 4 bases, and 16 bases lay outside the gene matches. The CDR3 runs 17 residues. The CDR3 nucleotides are TGCGCCAGCAGCCCGGGTCTCGGGCAGGGGGCGAGGAAGCCCCAGCATTTT. It codes for CASSPGLGQGARKPQHF.

The chain recombines TRBV30 with TRBJ2-5, with TRBD2 matching 8 bases. The CDR3 is 16 residues long. Per the germline V gene, CDR1 is GTSNPN and CDR2 is SVGIG (reference sequence). V shed 2 bases and J 5 bases; nucleotides not matched to a gene: 13. The CDR3 DNA sequence: TGTGCCTGGAGTTCACAACTCGGTTTAGCGGGGGAGACCCAGTACTTC. Protein product: CAWSSQLGLAGETQYF. Complete variable domain (other parts from reference TRBV30 and TRBJ2-5): SQTIHQWPATLVQPVGSPLSLECTVEGTSNPNLYWYRQAAGRGLQLLFYSVGIGQISSEVPQNLSASRPQDRQFILSSKKLLLSDSGFYLCAWSSQLGLAGETQYFGPGTRLLVL.

The chain uses TRBV14 and TRBJ2-7; D unresolved. The V end was cut by 4 bases, the J end by 6 bases, with 7 bases between. CDR3 length: 11 residues. Per the germline V gene, CDR1 is SGHDN and CDR2 is FVKESK. The CDR3 protein is CASSLRSEQYF. The CDR3 DNA is TGTGCCAGCAGCCTCAGGAGCGAGCAGTACTTC.

Many counts were recorded for this clonotype. The V gene is TRBV19, the J gene TRBJ1-1, with a possible D match to TRBD1 (6 bases). Germline CDR1 is LNHDA and CDR2 is SQIVND (reference sequence). V was clipped by 6 bases and J by 7 bases, with 15 bases between them. The CDR3 loop spans 13 amino acids. The CDR3 DNA is TGTGCCAGTAGAGCTTATCAGGGGAATGAAGCTTTCTTT. As protein: CASRAYQGNEAFF.

Remarks on this clonotype: This clone may be a read error of a much larger clone one base away. The rearrangement uses TRBV2 and TRBJ2-7; 9 bases fit TRBD2. The CDR3 has 13 amino acids. V shed 11 bases, J shed 2 bases, and the junction held 7 bases outside the gene matches. Looked up from germline, CDR1 is SNHLY and CDR2 is FYNNEI. Written as DNA, the CDR3 is TGTGCCGCTAAGACTAGCGGTCCCTACGAGCAGTACTTC. Translated: CAAKTSGPYEQYF.

V gene TRBV10-3 combines with J gene TRBJ1-1, with 9 bases fitting TRBD1. The CDR3 has 14 amino acids. V lost 6 bases and J lost 6; bases outside the gene matches: 8. Per the germline V gene, CDR1 is ENHRY and CDR2 is SYGVKD. The CDR3 DNA follows: TGTGCCATCAGCCCCACAGGGGGCGACGCTGAAGCTTTCTTT. This gives the protein CAISPTGGDAEAFF.

Many counts were recorded for this clonotype. The chain uses TRBV28 and TRBJ1-5; 9 bases fit TRBD1. CDR3 size: 15 residues. Trimming removed 2 bases from V and 6 bases from J; junction bases left unmatched: 5. The germline gives CDR1 MDHEN, CDR2 SYDVKM. The chain's CDR3 is CASSLGDREFQPQHF. DNA for the CDR3: TGTGCCAGCAGTTTAGGGGACAGGGAGTTTCAGCCCCAGCATTTT. Full variable domain (rest looked up from reference TRBV28 and TRBJ1-5): DVKVTQSSRYLVKRTGEKVFLECVQDMDHENMFWYRQDPGLGLRLIYFSYDVKMKEKGDIPEGYSVSREKKERFSLILESASTNQTSMYLCASSLGDREFQPQHFGDGTRLSIL.

The table lists this clonotype with many counts. In DNA, the CDR3 is TGCAGCGTTGCCCGACTAGCGGGAGACTACGAGCAGTACTTC. Protein sequence: CSVARLAGDYEQYF. The chain has TRBV29-1 and TRBJ2-7; 12 bases are a match to TRBD2. Germline CDR1 and CDR2: SQVTM and ANQGSEA. J gave up 3 bases and V 4 bases, and 4 bases lay outside the gene matches. There are 14 residues in the CDR3.

The genes are TRBV11-2 and TRBJ2-7; D tentatively reads TRBD1 or TRBD2 (5 bases each). CDR1 is SGHAT and CDR2 is FQNNGV in the germline V gene. Between the trimmed V and J ends, which lost 5 bases and 2 bases, there was a span of 13 bases. The CDR3 is made up of 14 amino acids. CDR3 nucleotides: TGTGCCAGCAGCCCGCATTCGGGGCCCTACGAGCAGTACTTC. It specifies CASSPHSGPYEQYF.

This chain links TRBV6-1 with TRBJ2-6; D assignment may be TRBD1 or TRBD2 (6 bases each). The CDR3 covers 16 residues. CDR1 is MNHNS and CDR2 is SASEGT in the germline V gene. V lost 5 bases and J 2 bases, leaving 13 bases between the germline ends. In nucleotides, the CDR3 is TGTGCCAGCAGTAACGGGGGCTCTCCTGGGGCCAACGTCCTGACTTTC. This codes for CASSNGGSPGANVLTF.

This clonotype was observed many times. The chain is built from TRBV28 and TRBJ1-1; D not resolved. CDR1 is MDHEN, CDR2 SYDVKM, per germline. This CDR3 is built from 12 residues. V was pared by 4 bases and J by 7 bases, with 10 bases between. The CDR3 sequence is CASSSLRGEAFF. CDR3 sequence (DNA): TGTGCCAGCAGTTCATTGCGGGGTGAAGCTTTCTTT.

V gene TRBV5-1 combines with J gene TRBJ1-6; D gene uncertain. Trimming removed 0 bases from V and 10 bases from J, with 11 bases in between. CDR3 length: 14 amino acids. Germline V gives CDR1 SGHRS, CDR2 YFSETQ. CDR3 DNA: TGCGCCAGCAGCTTGGAACTAAGAGGCTCACCCCTCCACTTT. Amino acids: CASSLELRGSPLHF.

A word on this clonotype: The CDR3 ends on some other residue instead of the conserved phenylalanine or tryptophan, so this is likely a read error. V gene TRBV28 combines with J gene TRBJ2-7; 9 bases map to TRBD2. The length of the CDR3 is 15 residues. Germline assignment: CDR1 MDHEN and CDR2 SYDVKM. With V trimmed by 7 bases and J by 4 bases, 11 bases remained unmatched. CDR3 in amino acids: CASNYSGSGRYEQYL. For the CDR3, the DNA is TGTGCCAGCAATTACTCGGGTAGCGGGAGATACGAGCAGTACCTC.

The chain combines TRBV7-6 with TRBJ1-4, with 8 bases lining up with TRBD1. The CDR3 has 16 residues. Germline V gene lookup returns CDR1 SGHVS and CDR2 FNYEAQ. V gave up 1 base and J gave up 5 bases; unmatched junction bases: 6. The CDR3 DNA reads as TGTGCCAGCAGCTTAGGAGGACAGGGCTGGAATGAAAAACTGTTTTTT. The encoded protein is CASSLGGQGWNEKLFF.

J is TRBJ2-7 and V is TRBV9; D is perhaps TRBD2 (6 bases). V lost 4 bases to trimming and J lost 6 bases, with 20 bases between them. Germline V gene sequence: CDR1 SGDLS, CDR2 YYNGEE. This CDR3 is 15 amino acids long. DNA of the CDR3: TGTGCCAGCAGCCCCCGTGATAGCGGTCCATCCGAGCAGTACTTC. It codes for CASSPRDSGPSEQYF.

This clonotype was detected ten times or more. The chain recombines TRBV6-1 with TRBJ1-5; D unresolved. The CDR3 is 14 amino acids. Trimming left V 10 bases short and J 1 base short, with 14 bases between. The germline V gene has CDR1 MNHNS and CDR2 SASEGT. The DNA for the CDR3 is TGTGCCACGCGGCAGGCCATGAGCAATCAGCCCCAGCATTTT. This gives the protein CATRQAMSNQPQHF.